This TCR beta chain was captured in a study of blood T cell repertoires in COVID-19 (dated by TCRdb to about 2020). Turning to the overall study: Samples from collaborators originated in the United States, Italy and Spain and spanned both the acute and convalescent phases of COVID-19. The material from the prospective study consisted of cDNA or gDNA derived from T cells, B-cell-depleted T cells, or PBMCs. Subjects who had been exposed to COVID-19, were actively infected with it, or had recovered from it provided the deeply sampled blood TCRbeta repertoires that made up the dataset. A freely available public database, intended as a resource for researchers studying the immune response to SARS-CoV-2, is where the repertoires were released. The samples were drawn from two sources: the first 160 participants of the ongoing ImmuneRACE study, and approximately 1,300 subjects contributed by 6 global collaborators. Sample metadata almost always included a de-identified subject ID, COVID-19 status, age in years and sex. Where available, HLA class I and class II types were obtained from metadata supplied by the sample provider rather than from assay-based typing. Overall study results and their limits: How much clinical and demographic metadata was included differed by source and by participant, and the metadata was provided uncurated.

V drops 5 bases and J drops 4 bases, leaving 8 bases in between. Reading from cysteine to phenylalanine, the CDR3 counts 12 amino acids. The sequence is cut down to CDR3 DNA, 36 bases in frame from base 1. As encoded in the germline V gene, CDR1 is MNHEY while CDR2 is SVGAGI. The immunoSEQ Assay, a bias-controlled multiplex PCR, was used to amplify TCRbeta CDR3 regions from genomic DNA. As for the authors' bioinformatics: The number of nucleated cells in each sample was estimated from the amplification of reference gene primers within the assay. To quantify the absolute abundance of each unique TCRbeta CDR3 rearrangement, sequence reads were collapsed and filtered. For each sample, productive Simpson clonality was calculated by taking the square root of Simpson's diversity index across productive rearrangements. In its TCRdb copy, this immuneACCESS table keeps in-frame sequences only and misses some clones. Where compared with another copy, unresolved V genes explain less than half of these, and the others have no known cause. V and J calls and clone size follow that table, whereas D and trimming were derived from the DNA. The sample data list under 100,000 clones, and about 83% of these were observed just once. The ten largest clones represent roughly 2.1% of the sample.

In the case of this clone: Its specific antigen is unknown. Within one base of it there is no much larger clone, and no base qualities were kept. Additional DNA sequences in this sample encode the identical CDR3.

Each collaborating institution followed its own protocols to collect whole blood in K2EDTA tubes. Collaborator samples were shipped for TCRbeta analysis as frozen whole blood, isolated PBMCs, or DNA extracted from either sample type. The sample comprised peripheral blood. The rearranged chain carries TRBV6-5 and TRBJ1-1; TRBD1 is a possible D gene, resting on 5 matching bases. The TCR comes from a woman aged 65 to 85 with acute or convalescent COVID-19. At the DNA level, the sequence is TGTGCCAGCAGTCCCGGGGGCACTGAAGCTTTCTTT. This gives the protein CASSPGGTEAFF.